This TCR beta chain was recorded in a study of blood T cell repertoires in COVID-19. Study in general: Specimens from acute and convalescent COVID-19 originated in the United States, Italy and Spain.

This clone was counted only a few times. In the authors' workflow: Estimation of nucleated cell counts relied on the amplification of reference gene primers. The assay was immunoSEQ multiplex PCR, and TCRdb's table has in-frame clones only and misses some. For V, J and clone size, that table is used; D and trimming come from the DNA. This table holds roughly 350,000 clones, about nine tenths found once. Enrolment of Seattle patients took place during active infection, and they were followed longitudinally. Germline CDR1 reads MGHRA; CDR2 reads YSYEKL. The CDR3 spans 16 residues. J gave up 8 bases and V 8 bases, and 17 bases lay outside the gene matches.

The TCR originated in a woman aged 70-85 years with COVID-19, enrolled during active disease. The rearrangement joins TRBV4-1 to TRBJ1-4; 7 nucleotides line up with TRBD1. The specimen was peripheral blood. The CDR3 loop is CASGPLIGGGEEKLFF. The CDR3 region has the DNA TGCGCCAGCGGGCCTCTAATAGGGGGCGGGGAGGAAAAACTGTTTTTT.